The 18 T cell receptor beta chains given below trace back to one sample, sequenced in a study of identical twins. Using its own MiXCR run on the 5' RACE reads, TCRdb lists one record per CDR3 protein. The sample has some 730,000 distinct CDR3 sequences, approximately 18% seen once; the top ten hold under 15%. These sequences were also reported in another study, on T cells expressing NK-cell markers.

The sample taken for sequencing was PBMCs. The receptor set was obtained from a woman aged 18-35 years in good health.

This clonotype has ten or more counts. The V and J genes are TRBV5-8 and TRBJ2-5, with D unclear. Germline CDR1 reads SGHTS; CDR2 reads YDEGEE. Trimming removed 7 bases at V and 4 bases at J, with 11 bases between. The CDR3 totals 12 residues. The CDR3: CASALGRETQYF. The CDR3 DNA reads TGTGCCAGCGCCTTAGGTAGAGAGACCCAGTACTTC.

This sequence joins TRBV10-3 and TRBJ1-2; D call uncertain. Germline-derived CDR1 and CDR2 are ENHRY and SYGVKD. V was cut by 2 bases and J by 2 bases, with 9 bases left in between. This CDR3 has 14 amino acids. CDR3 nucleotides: TGTGCCATCAGTGAGAACAGAGAGAACTATGGCTACACCTTC. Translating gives CAISENRENYGYTF.

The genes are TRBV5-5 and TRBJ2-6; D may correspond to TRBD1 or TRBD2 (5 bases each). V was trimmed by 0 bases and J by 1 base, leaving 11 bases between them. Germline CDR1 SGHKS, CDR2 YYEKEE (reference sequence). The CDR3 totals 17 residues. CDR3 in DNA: TGTGCCAGCAGCTTGGAGTTTGGGGGATCTGGGGCCAACGTCCTGACTTTC. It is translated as CASSLEFGGSGANVLTF. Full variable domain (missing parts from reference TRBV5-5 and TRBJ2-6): DAGVTQSPTHLIKTRGQQVTLRCSPISGHKSVSWYQQVLGQGPQFIFQYYEKEERGRGNFPDRFSARQFPNYSSELNVNALLLGDSALYLCASSLEFGGSGANVLTFGAGSRLTVL.

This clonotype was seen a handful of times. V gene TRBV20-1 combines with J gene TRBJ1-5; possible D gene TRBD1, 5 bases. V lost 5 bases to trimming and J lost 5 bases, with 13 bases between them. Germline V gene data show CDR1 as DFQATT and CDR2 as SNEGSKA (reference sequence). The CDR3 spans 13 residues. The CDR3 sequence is CSALGGNDQPQHF. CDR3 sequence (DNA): TGCAGTGCTCTCGGGGGAAATGATCAGCCCCAGCATTTT.

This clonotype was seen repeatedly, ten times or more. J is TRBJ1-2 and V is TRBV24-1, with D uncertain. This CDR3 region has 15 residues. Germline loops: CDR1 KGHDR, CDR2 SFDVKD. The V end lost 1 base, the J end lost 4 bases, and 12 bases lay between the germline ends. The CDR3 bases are TGTGCCACCAGTGATTTTTGGGGATATGGCTATGGCTACACCTTC. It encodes CATSDFWGYGYGYTF.

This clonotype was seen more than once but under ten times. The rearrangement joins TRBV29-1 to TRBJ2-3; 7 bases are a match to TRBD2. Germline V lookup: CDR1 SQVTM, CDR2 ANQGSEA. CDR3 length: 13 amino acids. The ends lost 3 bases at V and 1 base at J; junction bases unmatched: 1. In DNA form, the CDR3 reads TGCAGCGTTGAGGCGGGGGGCACAGATACGCAGTATTTT. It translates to CSVEAGGTDTQYF.

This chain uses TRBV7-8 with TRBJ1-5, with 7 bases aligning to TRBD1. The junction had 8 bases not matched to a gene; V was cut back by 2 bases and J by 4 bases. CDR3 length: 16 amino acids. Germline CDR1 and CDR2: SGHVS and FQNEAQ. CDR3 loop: CASSLRGGGQNQPQHF. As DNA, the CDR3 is TGTGCCAGCAGCTTAAGAGGGGGCGGACAGAATCAGCCCCAGCATTTT.

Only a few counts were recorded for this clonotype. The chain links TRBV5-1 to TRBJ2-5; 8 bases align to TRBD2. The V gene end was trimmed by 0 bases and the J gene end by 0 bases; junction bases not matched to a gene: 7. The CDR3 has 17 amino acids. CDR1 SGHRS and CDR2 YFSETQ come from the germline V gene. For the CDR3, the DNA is TGCGCCAGCAGCTTGGTCGTGACGGGGGGGAACCAAGAGACCCAGTACTTC. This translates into CASSLVVTGGNQETQYF.

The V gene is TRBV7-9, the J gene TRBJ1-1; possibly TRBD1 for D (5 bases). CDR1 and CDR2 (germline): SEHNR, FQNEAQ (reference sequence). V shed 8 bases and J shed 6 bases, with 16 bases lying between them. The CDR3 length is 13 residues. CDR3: CASLGQGVSEAFF. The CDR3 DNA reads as TGTGCCAGCTTAGGCCAAGGGGTTTCTGAAGCTTTCTTT. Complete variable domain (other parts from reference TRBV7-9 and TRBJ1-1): DTGVSQNPRHKITKRGQNVTFRCDPISEHNRLYWYRQTLGQGPEFLTYFQNEAQLEKSRLLSDRFSAERPKGSFSTLEIQRTEQGDSAMYLCASLGQGVSEAFFGQGTRLTVV.

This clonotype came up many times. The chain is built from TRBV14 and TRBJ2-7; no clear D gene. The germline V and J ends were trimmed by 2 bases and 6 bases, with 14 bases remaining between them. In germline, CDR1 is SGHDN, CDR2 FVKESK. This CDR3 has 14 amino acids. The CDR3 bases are TGTGCCAGCAGCCAAATGTACAGCAGCCTCGAGCAGTACTTC. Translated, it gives CASSQMYSSLEQYF.

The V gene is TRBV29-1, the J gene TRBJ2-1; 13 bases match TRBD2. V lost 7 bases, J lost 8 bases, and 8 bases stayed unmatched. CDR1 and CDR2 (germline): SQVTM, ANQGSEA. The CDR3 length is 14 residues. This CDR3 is CSALGLAGEHEQFF. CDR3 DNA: TGCAGCGCTCTAGGACTAGCGGGAGAACATGAGCAGTTCTTC.

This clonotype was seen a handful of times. The CDR3 DNA reads TGTGCCATCAGTGAGAGAGGGGTCGACTATGGCTACACCTTC. It translates to CAISERGVDYGYTF. The chain joins TRBV10-3 to TRBJ1-2, with D possibly TRBD1 on 5 matching bases. CDR1 and CDR2 from the germline V gene are ENHRY and SYGVKD. Trimming took 2 bases from V and 3 from J, leaving 10 bases between them. The CDR3 is made up of 14 amino acids.

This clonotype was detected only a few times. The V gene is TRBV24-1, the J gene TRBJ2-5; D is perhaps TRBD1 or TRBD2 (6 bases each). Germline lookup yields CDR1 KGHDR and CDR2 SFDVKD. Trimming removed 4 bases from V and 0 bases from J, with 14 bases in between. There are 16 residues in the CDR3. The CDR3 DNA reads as TGTGCCACCAGTGACTCCAGGAGGGGGAACCAAGAGACCCAGTACTTC. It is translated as CATSDSRRGNQETQYF.

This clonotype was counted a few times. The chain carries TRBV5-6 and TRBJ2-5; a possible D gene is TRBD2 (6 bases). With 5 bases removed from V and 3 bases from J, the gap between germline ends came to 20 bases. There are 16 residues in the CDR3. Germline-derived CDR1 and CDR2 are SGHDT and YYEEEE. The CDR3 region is CASSLPSGLVEETQYF. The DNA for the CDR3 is TGTGCCAGCAGTTTACCGTCGGGACTGGTAGAAGAGACCCAGTACTTC.

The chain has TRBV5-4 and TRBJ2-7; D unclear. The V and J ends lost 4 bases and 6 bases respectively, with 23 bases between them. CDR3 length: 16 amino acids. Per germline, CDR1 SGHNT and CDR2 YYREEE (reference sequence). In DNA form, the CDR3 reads TGTGCCAGCAGCCCTGGGTCGTGGCCTTCCGAATCCGAGCAGTACTTC. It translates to CASSPGSWPSESEQYF.

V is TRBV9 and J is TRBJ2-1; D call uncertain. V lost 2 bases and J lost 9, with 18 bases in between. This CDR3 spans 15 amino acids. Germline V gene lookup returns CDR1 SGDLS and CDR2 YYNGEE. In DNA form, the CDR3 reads TGTGCCAGCAGCGTGGGTAGCACGGCGTTCAGTGAGCAGTTCTTC. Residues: CASSVGSTAFSEQFF.

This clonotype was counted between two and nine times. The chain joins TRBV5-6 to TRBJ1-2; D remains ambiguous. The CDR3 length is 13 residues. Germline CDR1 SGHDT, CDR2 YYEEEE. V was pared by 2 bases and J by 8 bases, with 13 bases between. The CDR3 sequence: CASSLTGSRGYTF. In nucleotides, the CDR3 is TGTGCCAGCAGCTTAACGGGTTCTCGGGGCTACACCTTC.

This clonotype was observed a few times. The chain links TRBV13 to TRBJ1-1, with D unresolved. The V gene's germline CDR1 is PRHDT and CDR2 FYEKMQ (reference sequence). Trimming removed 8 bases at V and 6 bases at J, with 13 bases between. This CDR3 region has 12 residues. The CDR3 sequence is CASALERAEAFF. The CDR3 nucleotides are TGTGCCAGCGCACTTGAGCGGGCTGAAGCTTTCTTT.